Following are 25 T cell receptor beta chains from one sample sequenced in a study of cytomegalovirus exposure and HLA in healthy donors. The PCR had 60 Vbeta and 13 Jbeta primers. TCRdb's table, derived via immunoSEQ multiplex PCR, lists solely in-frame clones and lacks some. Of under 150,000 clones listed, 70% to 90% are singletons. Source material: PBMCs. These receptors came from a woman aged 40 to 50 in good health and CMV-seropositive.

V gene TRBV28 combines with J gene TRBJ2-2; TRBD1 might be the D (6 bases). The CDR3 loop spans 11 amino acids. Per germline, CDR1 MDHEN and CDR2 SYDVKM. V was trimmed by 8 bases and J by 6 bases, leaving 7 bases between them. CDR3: CASGGAGELFF. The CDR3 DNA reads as TGTGCCAGCGGGGGCGCCGGGGAGCTGTTTTTT.

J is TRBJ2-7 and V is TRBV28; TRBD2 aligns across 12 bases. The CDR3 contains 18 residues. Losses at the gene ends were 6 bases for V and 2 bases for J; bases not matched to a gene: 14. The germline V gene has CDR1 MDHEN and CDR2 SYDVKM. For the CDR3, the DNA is TGTGCCAGCAGCCTGCCCCAACTTCTAGCGGGGGGGGCCTACGAGCAGTACTTC. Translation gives CASSLPQLLAGGAYEQYF.

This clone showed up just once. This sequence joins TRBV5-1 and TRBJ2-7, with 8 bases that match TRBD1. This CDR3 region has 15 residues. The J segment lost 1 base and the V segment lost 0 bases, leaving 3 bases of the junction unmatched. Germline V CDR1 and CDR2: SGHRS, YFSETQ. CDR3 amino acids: CASSLVTGESYEQYF. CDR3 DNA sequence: TGCGCCAGCAGCTTGGTGACAGGGGAGTCCTACGAGCAGTACTTC. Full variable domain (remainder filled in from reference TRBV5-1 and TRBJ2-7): KAGVTQTPRYLIKTRGQQVTLSCSPISGHRSVSWYQQTPGQGLQFLFEYFSETQRNKGNFPGRFSGRQFSNSRSEMNVSTLELGDSALYLCASSLVTGESYEQYFGPGTRLTVT.

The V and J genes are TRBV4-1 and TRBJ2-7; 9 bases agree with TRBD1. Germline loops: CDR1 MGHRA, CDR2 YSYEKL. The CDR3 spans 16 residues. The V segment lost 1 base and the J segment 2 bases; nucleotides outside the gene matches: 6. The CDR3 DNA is TGCGCCAGCAGCCAAGTACCGGGACAGGGCCCCTACGAGCAGTACTTC. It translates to CASSQVPGQGPYEQYF.

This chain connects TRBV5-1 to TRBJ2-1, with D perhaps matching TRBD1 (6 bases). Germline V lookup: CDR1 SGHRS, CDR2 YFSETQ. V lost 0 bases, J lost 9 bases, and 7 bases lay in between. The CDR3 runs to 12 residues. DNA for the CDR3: TGCGCCAGCAGCTTGGGGGGGCCTGAGCAGTTCTTC. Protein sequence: CASSLGGPEQFF.

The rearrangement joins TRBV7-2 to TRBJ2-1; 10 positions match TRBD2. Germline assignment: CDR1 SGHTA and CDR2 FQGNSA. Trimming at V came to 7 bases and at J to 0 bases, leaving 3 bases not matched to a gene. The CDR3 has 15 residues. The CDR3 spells CASTSSGSSYNEQFF. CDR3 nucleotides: TGTGCCAGCACCTCTAGCGGGAGCTCCTACAATGAGCAGTTCTTC. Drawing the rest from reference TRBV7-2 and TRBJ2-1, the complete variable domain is GAGVSQSPSNKVTEKGKDVELRCDPISGHTALYWYRQSLGQGLEFLIYFQGNSAPDKSGLPSDRFSAERTGGSVSTLTIQRTQQEDSAVYLCASTSSGSSYNEQFFGPGTRLTVL.

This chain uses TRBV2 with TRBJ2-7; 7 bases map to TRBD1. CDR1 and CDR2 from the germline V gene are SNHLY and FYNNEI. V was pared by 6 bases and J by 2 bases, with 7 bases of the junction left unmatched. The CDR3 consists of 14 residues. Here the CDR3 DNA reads TGTGCCAGCAGGCCGGACAGGTCAACCTACGAGCAGTACTTC. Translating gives CASRPDRSTYEQYF. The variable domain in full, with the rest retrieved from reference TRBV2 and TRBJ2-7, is EPEVTQTPSHQVTQMGQEVILRCVPISNHLYFYWYRQILGQKVEFLVSFYNNEISEKSEIFDDQFSVERPDGSNFTLKIRSTKLEDSAMYFCASRPDRSTYEQYFGPGTRLTVT.

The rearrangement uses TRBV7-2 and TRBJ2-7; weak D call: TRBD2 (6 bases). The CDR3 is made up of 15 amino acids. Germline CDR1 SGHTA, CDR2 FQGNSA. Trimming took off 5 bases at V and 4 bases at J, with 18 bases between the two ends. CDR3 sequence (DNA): TGTGCCAGCAGCCCCTTCGGGAGCCTGGAGTACGAGCAGTACTTC. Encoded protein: CASSPFGSLEYEQYF.

The CDR3 here is CASSFQPQGFRSDEKLFF. The CDR3 DNA reads TGCGCCAGCAGCTTTCAGCCACAGGGGTTTCGTAGCGATGAAAAACTGTTTTTT. This rearrangement joins TRBV5-1 to TRBJ1-4, with 7 bases matching TRBD1. Germline trimming cut 2 bases from V and 6 bases from J; bases unmatched to any gene: 16. Germline V CDR1 and CDR2: SGHRS, YFSETQ. The CDR3 covers 18 residues.

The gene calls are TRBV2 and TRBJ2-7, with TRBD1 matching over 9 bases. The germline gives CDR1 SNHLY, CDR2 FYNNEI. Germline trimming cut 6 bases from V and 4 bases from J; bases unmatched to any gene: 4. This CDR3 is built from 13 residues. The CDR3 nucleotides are TGTGCCAGCAGAGGGGGACAGGGATACGAGCAGTACTTC. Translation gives CASRGGQGYEQYF.

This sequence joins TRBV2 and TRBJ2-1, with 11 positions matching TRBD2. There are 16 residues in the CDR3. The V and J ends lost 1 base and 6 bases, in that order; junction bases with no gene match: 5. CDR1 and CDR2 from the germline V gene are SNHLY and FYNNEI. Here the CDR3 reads CASSEGLAGFSNEQFF. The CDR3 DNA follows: TGTGCCAGCAGTGAAGGACTAGCGGGATTCTCCAATGAGCAGTTCTTC.

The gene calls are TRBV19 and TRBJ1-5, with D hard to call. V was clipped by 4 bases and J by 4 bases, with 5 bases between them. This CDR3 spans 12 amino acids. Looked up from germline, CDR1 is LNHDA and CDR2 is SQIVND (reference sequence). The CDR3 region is CASSNQNQPQHF. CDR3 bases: TGTGCCAGTAGTAACCAGAATCAGCCCCAGCATTTT.

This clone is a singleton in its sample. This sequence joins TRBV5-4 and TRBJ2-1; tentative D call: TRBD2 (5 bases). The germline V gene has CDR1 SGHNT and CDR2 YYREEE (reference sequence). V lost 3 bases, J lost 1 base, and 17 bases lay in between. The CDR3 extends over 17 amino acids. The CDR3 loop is CASSSPESGESYNEQFF. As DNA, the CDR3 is TGTGCCAGCAGCTCACCGGAGAGCGGTGAGTCCTACAATGAGCAGTTCTTC.

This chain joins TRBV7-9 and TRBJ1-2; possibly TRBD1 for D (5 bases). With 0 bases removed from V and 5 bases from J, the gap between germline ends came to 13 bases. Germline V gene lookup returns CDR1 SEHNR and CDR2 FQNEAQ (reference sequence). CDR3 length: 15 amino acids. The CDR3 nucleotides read TGTGCCAGCAGCTTAGCAAGACAGAATCCGTATGGCTACACCTTC. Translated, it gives CASSLARQNPYGYTF. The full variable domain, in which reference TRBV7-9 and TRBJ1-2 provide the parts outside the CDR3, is DTGVSQNPRHKITKRGQNVTFRCDPISEHNRLYWYRQTLGQGPEFLTYFQNEAQLEKSRLLSDRFSAERPKGSFSTLEIQRTEQGDSAMYLCASSLARQNPYGYTFGSGTRLTVV.

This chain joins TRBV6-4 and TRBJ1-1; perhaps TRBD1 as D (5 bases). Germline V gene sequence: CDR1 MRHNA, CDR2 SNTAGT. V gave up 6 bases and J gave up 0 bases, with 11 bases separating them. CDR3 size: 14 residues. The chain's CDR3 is CASRSTDMNTEAFF. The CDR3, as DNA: TGTGCCAGCAGATCGACAGACATGAACACTGAAGCTTTCTTT.

The CDR3 bases are TGCAGCGCGTCAGGCAGGGGGTACGAGCAGTACTTC. Protein sequence: CSASGRGYEQYF. J is TRBJ2-7 and V is TRBV29-1, with 7 bases aligning to TRBD1. Looked up from germline, CDR1 is SQVTM and CDR2 is ANQGSEA. This CDR3 is 12 amino acids long. J gave up 4 bases and V 7 bases, and 7 bases lay outside the gene matches.

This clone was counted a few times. The CDR3 sequence: CASSLDRNTGELFF. Here the CDR3 DNA reads TGTGCCAGCAGCCTGGACAGAAACACCGGGGAGCTGTTTTTT. This sequence joins TRBV7-6 and TRBJ2-2; tentatively, D is TRBD1 (6 bases). The CDR3 loop spans 14 amino acids. CDR1 is SGHVS and CDR2 is FNYEAQ in the germline V gene. V gave up 5 bases and J gave up 2 bases, with 9 bases separating them.

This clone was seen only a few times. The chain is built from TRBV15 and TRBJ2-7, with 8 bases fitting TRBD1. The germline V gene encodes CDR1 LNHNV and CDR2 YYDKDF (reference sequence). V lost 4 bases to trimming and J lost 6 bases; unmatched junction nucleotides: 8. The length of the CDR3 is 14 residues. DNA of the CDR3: TGTGCCACCAGCAAAGGACAGGGTTCTAGCGAGCAGTACTTC. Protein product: CATSKGQGSSEQYF.

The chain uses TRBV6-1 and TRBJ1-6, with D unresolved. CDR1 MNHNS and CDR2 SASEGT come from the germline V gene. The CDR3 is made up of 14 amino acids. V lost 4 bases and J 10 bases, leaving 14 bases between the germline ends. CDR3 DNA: TGTGCCAGCAGTGGGCGGCCTCAAGTGTCACCCCTCCACTTT. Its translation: CASSGRPQVSPLHF.

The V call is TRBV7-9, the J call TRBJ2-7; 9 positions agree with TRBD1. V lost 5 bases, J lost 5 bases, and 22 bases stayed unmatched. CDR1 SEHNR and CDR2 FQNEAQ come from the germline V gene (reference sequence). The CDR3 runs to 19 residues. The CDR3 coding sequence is TGTGCCAGCAGCATATCCAGGGACAGGGCCACGGTCCGGGGCCACGAGCAGTACTTC. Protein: CASSISRDRATVRGHEQYF.

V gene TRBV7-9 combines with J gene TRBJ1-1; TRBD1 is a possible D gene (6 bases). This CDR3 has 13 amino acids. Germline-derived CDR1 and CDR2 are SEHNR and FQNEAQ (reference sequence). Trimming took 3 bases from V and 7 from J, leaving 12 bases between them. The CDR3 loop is CASSFPGAFEAFF. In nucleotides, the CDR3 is TGTGCCAGCAGCTTTCCAGGGGCCTTTGAAGCTTTCTTT.

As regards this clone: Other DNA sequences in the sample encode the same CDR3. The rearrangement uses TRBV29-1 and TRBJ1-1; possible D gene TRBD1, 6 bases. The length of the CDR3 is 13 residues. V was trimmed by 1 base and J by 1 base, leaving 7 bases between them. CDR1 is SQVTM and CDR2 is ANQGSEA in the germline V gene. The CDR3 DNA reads TGCAGCGTTGAAGGGACAGCGAACACTGAAGCTTTCTTT. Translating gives CSVEGTANTEAFF. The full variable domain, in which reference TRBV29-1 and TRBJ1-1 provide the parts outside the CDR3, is SAVISQKPSRDICQRGTSLTIQCQVDSQVTMMFWYRQQPGQSLTLIATANQGSEATYESGFVIDKFPISRPNLTFSTLTVSNMSPEDSSIYLCSVEGTANTEAFFGQGTRLTVV.

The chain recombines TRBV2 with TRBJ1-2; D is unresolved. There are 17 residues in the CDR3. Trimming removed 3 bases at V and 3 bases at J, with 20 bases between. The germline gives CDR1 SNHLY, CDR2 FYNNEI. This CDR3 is CASSDVNFTGSHYGYTF. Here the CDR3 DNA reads TGTGCCAGCAGTGATGTCAATTTTACCGGGTCCCACTATGGCTACACCTTC.

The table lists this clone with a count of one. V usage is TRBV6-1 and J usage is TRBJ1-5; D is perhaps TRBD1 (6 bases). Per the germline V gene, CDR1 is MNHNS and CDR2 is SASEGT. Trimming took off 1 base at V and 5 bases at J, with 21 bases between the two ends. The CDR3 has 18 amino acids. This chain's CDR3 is CASSEGFGGGRLYQPQHF. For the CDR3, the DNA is TGTGCCAGCAGTGAAGGGTTCGGGGGCGGGAGACTCTATCAGCCCCAGCATTTT.

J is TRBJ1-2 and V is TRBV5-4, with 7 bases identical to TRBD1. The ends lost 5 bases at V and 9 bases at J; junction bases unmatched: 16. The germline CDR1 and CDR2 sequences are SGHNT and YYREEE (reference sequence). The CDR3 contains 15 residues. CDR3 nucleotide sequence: TGTGCCAGCAGAAGAGAGGGGGCGCGCCGAGAGAGCTACACCTTC. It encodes CASRREGARRESYTF.